This entry is about one T cell receptor (beta chain). As yet, its antigen is unknown. The CDR3 runs 16 residues. The V end lost 5 bases, the J end lost 0 bases, and 11 bases lay between the germline ends. CDR1 is SGHTA, CDR2 FQGTGA, per germline. The data were obtained in a study of T cells in Graves' hyperthyroidism and ophthalmopathy. Amplification of TCR beta CDR3 regions used RNA as the template. TCR CDR3 underwent first-round RT-PCR with the HTBI primer set. TCRdb fed the multiplex PCR reads into MiXCR, producing one record per CDR3 protein. The sample has about 610,000 distinct CDR3 sequences; 16% are singletons. Uncontrolled infection, other autoimmune disease, pregnancy or lactation excluded patients. More than 8.5 ml of fresh peripheral blood supplied the PBMCs. Study results and caveats: The majority of expanded thyroid clonotypes above 0.001 also appeared in blood. Classification by a 13 V-J model distinguished ophthalmopathy from stable hyperthyroidism.

This chain links TRBV7-3 with TRBJ2-6, with D possibly matching TRBD1 (6 bases). Sequences were obtained from blood. The origin of this receptor is a woman aged 40 to 49 with Graves' ophthalmopathy. CDR3 in DNA: TGTGCCAGCAGCCAGACAGGCAGCTCTGGGGCCAACGTCCTGACTTTC. It specifies CASSQTGSSGANVLTF.